Reported below is one T cell receptor beta chain. Its antigen is unknown. The CDR3 does not end in the conserved phenylalanine or tryptophan, so this is likely a read error. Because the CDR3's place on the DNA is in doubt, the DNA is left out and the CDR3 is given as listed by TCRdb. Researchers turned away patients with other autoimmune diseases, uncontrolled infections, pregnancy or lactation. The record originates from a study of Graves' ophthalmopathy and Graves' hyperthyroidism. Overall study context: Prior to any treatment, peripheral blood was collected at the time of initial diagnosis.

The germline CDR1 and CDR2 sequences are MNHEY and SVGAGI. The CDR3 is 14 residues long, ends included. General study points: Blood repertoires reportedly contained most expanded thyroid clonotypes above 0.001 frequency.

Scientists amplified the TCR beta CDR3 regions from RNA transcripts. First-round RT-PCR employed HTBI primers, with a second-round multiplex PCR after it. TCRdb called the multiplex PCR reads again in MiXCR, with one record for every CDR3 protein. The sample holds about 620,000 distinct CDR3 sequences, about a fifth seen once. This sequence joins TRBV6-5 and TRBJ1-5; the table assigns TRBD1, which was not confirmed against the DNA. The sample consisted of peripheral blood. The sequence derives from a woman in her late teens or twenties with stable Graves' hyperthyroidism. Some clones in this sample may be carry-over from other donors' samples. CDR3 sequence reads: CASSYSRGKQPQQV.